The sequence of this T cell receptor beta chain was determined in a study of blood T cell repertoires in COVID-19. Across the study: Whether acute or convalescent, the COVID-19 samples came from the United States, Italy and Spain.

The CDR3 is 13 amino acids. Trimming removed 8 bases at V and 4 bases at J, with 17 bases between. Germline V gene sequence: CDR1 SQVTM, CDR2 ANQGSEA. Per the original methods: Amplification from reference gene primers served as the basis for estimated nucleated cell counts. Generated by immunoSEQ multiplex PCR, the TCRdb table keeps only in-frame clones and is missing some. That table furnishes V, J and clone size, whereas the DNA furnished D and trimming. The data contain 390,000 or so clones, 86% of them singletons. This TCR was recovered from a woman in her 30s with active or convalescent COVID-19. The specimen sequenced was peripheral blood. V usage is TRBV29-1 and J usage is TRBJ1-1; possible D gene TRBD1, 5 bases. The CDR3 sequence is CSSYSTGATEAFF. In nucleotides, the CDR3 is TGCAGCTCCTACAGTACAGGAGCCACTGAAGCTTTCTTT.